The rows below give T cell receptor beta chains drawn from one sample of a study of chemoradiotherapy in HPV16-positive cancers. Profiled with immunoSEQ multiplex PCR; TCRdb holds only in-frame clones, not every one. This table has tens of thousands of clones, over 85% appearing once. The material was blood, obtained from a patient who underwent chemoradiotherapy. These receptors all stem from a human donor with HPV-associated anogenital cancer. The CDR3 runs from the conserved cysteine through the conserved F or W. A D gene is named only where the DNA matches it firmly. The size field is filled for only some rows; it gives once, few, many or a size class.

clone size,J gene,D gene,V gene,CDR3 DNA,CDR3 protein
.,TRBJ2-1,TRBD2,TRBV5-1,TGCGCCAGCAGCTTGCTTAGCGGGAGGGCATATGAGCAGTTCTTC,CASSLLSGRAYEQFF
.,TRBJ2-7,.,TRBV12-5,TGTGCTAGTGGTTTGGCTGGCTCCTACGAGCAGTACTTC,CASGLAGSYEQYF
.,TRBJ1-2,.,TRBV9,TGTGCCAGCAGCGTAAACCCTCGGGGAGGAGGGGAGAACTATGGCTACACCTTC,CASSVNPRGGGENYGYTF
.,TRBJ1-5,.,TRBV2,TGTGCCAGCAGTGACGGGGGGGGTTTAAGCAATCAGCCCCAGCATTTT,CASSDGGGLSNQPQHF
.,TRBJ2-1,TRBD2,TRBV6-6,TGTGCCAGCAGTTACCGGGGGGGCTACAATGAGCAGTTCTTC,CASSYRGGYNEQFF
.,TRBJ2-3,.,TRBV11-3,TGTGCCAGCAGCTTATCCACAGATACGCAGTATTTT,CASSLSTDTQYF
.,TRBJ2-7,.,TRBV25-1,TGTGCCAGCAGTGGGTCCTACGAGCAGTACTTC,CASSGSYEQYF
.,TRBJ1-4,.,TRBV29-1,TGCAGCGTTGGGAAAGGGGGTAGTTCTAATGAAAAACTGTTTTTT,CSVGKGGSSNEKLFF
few,TRBJ2-5,.,TRBV9,TGTGCCAGCAGCGTCTCGGCCCAACAAGAGACCCAGTACTTC,CASSVSAQQETQYF
.,TRBJ2-3,.,TRBV15,TGTGCCACCAGCAGAGTATCCCCAACCGGGGATACGCAGTATTTT,CATSRVSPTGDTQYF
.,TRBJ1-1,.,TRBV19,TGTGCCAGTAGTAAGGGGGTTGGCACGAACACTGAAGCTTTCTTT,CASSKGVGTNTEAFF
.,TRBJ1-4,TRBD1,TRBV7-8,TGTGCCAGCAGCTTAGGGGACAGCAACAAACTGTTTTTT,CASSLGDSNKLFF
.,TRBJ1-2,.,TRBV7-9,TGTGCCAGCAGCTCAAACTATGGCTACACCTTC,CASSSNYGYTF
.,TRBJ2-3,TRBD2,TRBV7-3,TGTGCCAGCAGCTTACTGGGGCGGGGACTAGCGGGCACAGATACGCAGTATTTT,CASSLLGRGLAGTDTQYF
.,TRBJ2-2,.,TRBV7-6,TGTGCCAGCAGTCCTTACGGGCGGGACGGGGAGCTGTTTTTT,CASSPYGRDGELFF
.,TRBJ2-1,TRBD2,TRBV4-1,TGCGCCAGCAGCCAAGAGGAATCGCGGGGGGGGAGCAATGAGCAGTTCTTC,CASSQEESRGGSNEQFF
.,TRBJ2-7,.,TRBV7-2,TGTGCCAGCAGCCTAGACTACGAGCAGTACTTC,CASSLDYEQYF
.,TRBJ1-5,TRBD1,TRBV2,TGTGCCAGCATCCCAGGGGGGGGCGCCAGTCAGCCCCAGCATTTT,CASIPGGGASQPQHF
.,TRBJ1-2,TRBD1,TRBV7-3,TGTGCCAGCAGCTCCTCCGACAGGGGGCCCGGCTACACCTTC,CASSSSDRGPGYTF
.,TRBJ1-1,.,TRBV19,TGTGCCAGTAGTCTAGGGTCCCGGGCTTTCTTT,CASSLGSRAFF
.,TRBJ1-3,.,TRBV5-1,TGCGCCAGCAGCACGGGATCTGGAAACACCATATATTTT,CASSTGSGNTIYF
.,TRBJ1-2,TRBD1,TRBV19,TGTGCCAGTAGTATTGGGGGACAGTCTACGGGCTACACCTTC,CASSIGGQSTGYTF
.,TRBJ2-2,.,TRBV19,TGTGCCAGTACCCTTAGGGGCCCCGGCGGCGGGGAGCTGTTTTTT,CASTLRGPGGGELFF
.,TRBJ1-1,TRBD1,TRBV7-6,TGTGCCAGCAGCTTAGATGACAGGGGTGGCACTGAAGCTTTCTTT,CASSLDDRGGTEAFF
.,TRBJ1-1,.,TRBV19,TGTGCCAGTAGTCCGCTAATCCAGAACACTGAAGCTTTCTTT,CASSPLIQNTEAFF
once,TRBJ1-3,TRBD1,TRBV15,TGTGCCACCAGCCTGACAGGGGCCAGGAGAAACACCATATATTTT,CATSLTGARRNTIYF
.,TRBJ2-6,TRBD1,TRBV2,TGTGCCAGCAGTGGGGCAGGGGGCTCTGGGGCCAACGTCCTGACTTTC,CASSGAGGSGANVLTF
.,TRBJ1-2,.,TRBV6-5,TGTGCCAGCAGTTACGCCGACGCAGGGTCAAATGGCTACACCTTC,CASSYADAGSNGYTF
.,TRBJ2-7,.,TRBV5-1,TGCGCCAGCAGCCCGAAAGAGCAGACTGGGAAGTACTTC,CASSPKEQTGKYF
.,TRBJ2-2,.,TRBV7-2,TGTGCCAGCAGCTTTCGTAGGGGGAGCACCGGGGAGCTGTTTTTT,CASSFRRGSTGELFF
.,TRBJ1-6,.,TRBV7-6,TGTGCCAGCAGCTCCTCAGGGGAGAGTAATTCACCCCTCCACTTT,CASSSSGESNSPLHF
.,TRBJ1-2,.,TRBV19,TGTGCCAGTAGTATCCTTCCCATCGTGAATGGCTACACCTTC,CASSILPIVNGYTF
.,TRBJ2-7,.,TRBV7-2,TGTGCCAGCAGCTATTCACTAGGGGGGGTGTGGGAGCAGTACTTC,CASSYSLGGVWEQYF
.,TRBJ1-2,.,TRBV27,TGTGCCAGCAGTCCTCTCGGAGGGGATGGTATCTATGGCTACACCTTC,CASSPLGGDGIYGYTF